The rows below give T cell receptor beta chains drawn from one sample of a study of beta chain features in type 1 diabetes. Data came from immunoSEQ multiplex PCR; TCRdb stores just in-frame clones and leaves some out. The sample yields around 430,000 clones, 30% seen once. The sample consisted of naive CD4+ T cells from blood. All receptors derive from a man aged 18 to 29 in good health. CDR3s include the opening cysteine and the closing phenylalanine or tryptophan. D genes are given only for firm matches. Size values are once, few and many counts, or a class for expanded clones, and some rows have none.

V gene	J gene	D gene	clone size	CDR3 DNA	CDR3 protein
TRBV7-2	TRBJ2-7	.	few	TGTGCCAGCAGCCCGGAGGTAGCCCAGAGCTACGAGCAGTACTTC	CASSPEVAQSYEQYF
TRBV7-2	TRBJ2-1	.	few	TGTGCCAGCAGCGCACGACTGTACAATGAGCAGTTCTTC	CASSARLYNEQFF
TRBV27	TRBJ2-5	.	few	TGTGCCAGCAGTCCGGGGACACGCACCGAGTCGGAGACCCAGTACTTC	CASSPGTRTESETQYF
TRBV30	TRBJ2-6	TRBD2	once	TGTGCCTGGACGGGACTAGCGGGGATCTCTGGGGCCAACGTCCTGACTTTC	CAWTGLAGISGANVLTF
TRBV30	TRBJ2-2	.	few	TGTGCCTGCTCCACCGAGGCCAGGGGCACCGGGGAGCTGTTTTTT	CACSTEARGTGELFF
TRBV10-3	TRBJ2-3	.	.	TGTGCCATCAGTGCGACAGGCACAGATACGCAGTATTTT	CAISATGTDTQYF
TRBV27	TRBJ2-7	.	few	TGTGCCAGCAGCCGGACAATTGGGGGGTACGAGCAGTACTTC	CASSRTIGGYEQYF
TRBV30	TRBJ2-1	.	.	TGTGCCTGGTGCCCGATTAGGTTCAATGAGCAGTTCTTC	CAWCPIRFNEQFF
TRBV30	TRBJ1-1	.	.	TGTGCCTGGAGTGTAGGGACGGGCACTGAAGCTTTCTTT	CAWSVGTGTEAFF
TRBV5-4	TRBJ2-3	.	few	TGTGCCAGCAGCCGAGAGCGTCAGGAGAATACGCAGTATTTT	CASSRERQENTQYF
TRBV30	TRBJ2-3	.	few	TGTGCCTGGATACAGGGTGGTACGCAGTATTTT	CAWIQGGTQYF
TRBV5-1	TRBJ2-7	TRBD1	.	TGCGCCAGCAGCTTTATCCGGGACAGCTCCTACGAGCAGTACTTC	CASSFIRDSSYEQYF
TRBV10-1	TRBJ2-5	.	.	TGCGCCAGCAGTGAGTCGGTCTGGGGCGGGTCGGAGACCCAGTACTTC	CASSESVWGGSETQYF
TRBV30	TRBJ2-1	TRBD1	few	TGTGCCTGGATCGGACAGGGGCGCTACAATGAGCAGTTCTTC	CAWIGQGRYNEQFF
TRBV4-1	TRBJ2-3	TRBD2	once	TGCGCCAGCAGGGAAGCGGGAGGGACAGATACGCAGTATTTT	CASREAGGTDTQYF
TRBV11-3	TRBJ2-1	.	once	TGTGCCAGCAGCCCCCGGGACAATCCCTACAATGAGCAGTTCTTC	CASSPRDNPYNEQFF
TRBV7-2	TRBJ2-3	.	few	TGTGCCAGCAGCTTAGACGGTCGGGCGAGCACAGATACGCAGTATTTT	CASSLDGRASTDTQYF
TRBV9	TRBJ2-7	.	few	TGTGCCAGCAGCGTAGTTCGAGTGACGGGAGCCTACGAGCAGTACTTC	CASSVVRVTGAYEQYF
TRBV9	TRBJ1-2	TRBD1	.	TGTGCCAGCAGCGAGACAGGGTACGACGGCTACACCTTC	CASSETGYDGYTF
TRBV4-2	TRBJ2-1	.	.	TGTGCCAGCAGCCAAGAGACGACAGCTACCTACAATGAGCAGTTCTTC	CASSQETTATYNEQFF
TRBV30	TRBJ2-5	.	.	TGTGCCGGTGGGACGGTGTTTGGGACCCAGTACTTC	CAGGTVFGTQYF
TRBV9	TRBJ2-1	.	.	TGTGCCAGCAGCGTACAAGGTAGCTACAATGAGCAGTTCTTC	CASSVQGSYNEQFF
TRBV30	TRBJ2-2	.	.	TGTGCCTGGAGGACCCCGGGACGGACGAACACCGGGGAGCTGTTTTTT	CAWRTPGRTNTGELFF
TRBV29-1	TRBJ2-4	TRBD2	few	TGCAGCGCCTGTTGGGGAGGGTTGGACATTCAGTACTTC	CSACWGGLDIQYF
TRBV25-1	TRBJ2-1	.	few	TGTGCCAGCAGGAGGAGCAACTACAATGAGCAGTTCTTC	CASRRSNYNEQFF
TRBV15	TRBJ1-2	.	.	TGTGCCACCAGCTGGGGCCTTTTCCAAAATGATGGCTACACCTTC	CATSWGLFQNDGYTF
TRBV29-1	TRBJ1-5	.	few	TGCAGCGTTCGTACAGGGAGCAATCAGCCCCAGCATTTT	CSVRTGSNQPQHF
TRBV7-3	TRBJ2-7	TRBD2	.	TGTGCCAGCAGCTTACGAGCGGGAGGGAGCGAGCAGTACTTC	CASSLRAGGSEQYF
TRBV29-1	TRBJ1-2	.	.	TGCAGCGTTGTGTTTGTCCCAACGGGGTATGGCTACACCTTC	CSVVFVPTGYGYTF
TRBV4-3	TRBJ2-7	TRBD2	few	TGCGCCAGCAGCCAAGATATGCGGACTAGCGGTTACGAGCAGTACTTC	CASSQDMRTSGYEQYF
TRBV9	TRBJ2-2	.	few	TGTGCCAGCAGGGCCGACTCCGGGGAGCTGTTTTTT	CASRADSGELFF
TRBV6-6	TRBJ2-7	.	.	TGTGCCAGCAGTCCGTTCTACGAGCAGTACTTC	CASSPFYEQYF
TRBV7-8	TRBJ2-7	.	.	TGTGCCAGCAGCTTACAACCGGGTTTCCACAACTCCTACGAGCAGTACTTC	CASSLQPGFHNSYEQYF
TRBV14	TRBJ2-2	.	once	TGTGCCAGCAGCCTGCAGGGGTACACCGGGGAGCTGTTTTTT	CASSLQGYTGELFF
TRBV9	TRBJ2-3	TRBD1	.	TGTGCCAGCAGCGGCCGACAGGGAAATACGCAGTATTTT	CASSGRQGNTQYF